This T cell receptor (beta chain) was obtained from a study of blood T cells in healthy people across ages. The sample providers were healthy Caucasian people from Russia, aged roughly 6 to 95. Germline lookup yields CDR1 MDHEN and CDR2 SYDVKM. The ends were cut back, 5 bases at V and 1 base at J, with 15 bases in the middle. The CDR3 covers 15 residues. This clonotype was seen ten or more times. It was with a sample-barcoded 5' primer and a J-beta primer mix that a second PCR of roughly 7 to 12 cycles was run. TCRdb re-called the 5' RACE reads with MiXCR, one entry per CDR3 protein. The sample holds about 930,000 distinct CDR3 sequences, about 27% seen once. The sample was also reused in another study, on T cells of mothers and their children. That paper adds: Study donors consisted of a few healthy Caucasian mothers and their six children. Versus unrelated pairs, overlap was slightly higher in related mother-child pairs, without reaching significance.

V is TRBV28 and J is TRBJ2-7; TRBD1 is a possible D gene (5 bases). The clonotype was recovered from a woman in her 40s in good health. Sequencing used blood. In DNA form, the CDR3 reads TGTGCCAGCAGTCTAGTAGGGGTGGGATCCTACGAGCAGTACTTC. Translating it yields CASSLVGVGSYEQYF.